The 25 T cell receptor beta chains presented below share a single source sample, sequenced in a study of T-cell reconstitution after alpha-beta-depleted transplantation in children. Library preparation (for TCRbeta) was performed with unique molecular identifiers. MiXCR, run by TCRdb on the PCR reads, gives a single entry per CDR3 protein. The sample has around 580,000 distinct CDR3 sequences; more than 20% are singletons. The input for sequencing was PBMCs, mostly from graft donor cells, taken 360 days after TCRalphabeta/CD19-depleted stem cell transplant. The receptors were sampled from a boy under two years old who had a stem cell transplant for acute myeloid leukemia, so the T cells may come from the graft donor.

The chain couples TRBV5-1 to TRBJ2-2; D might be TRBD1 (6 bases). The CDR3 extends over 16 amino acids. Trimming left V 3 bases short and J 5 bases short, with 17 bases between. The germline V gene encodes CDR1 SGHRS and CDR2 YFSETQ. The CDR3 DNA sequence: TGCGCCAGCAGCTCGAAAGGGACACATTATACCGGGGAGCTGTTTTTT. It yields the protein CASSSKGTHYTGELFF.

Ten or more counts support this clonotype. This chain links TRBV29-1 with TRBJ2-7, with 7 bases fitting TRBD1. V lost 4 bases to trimming and J lost 4 bases; unmatched junction nucleotides: 10. CDR1 SQVTM and CDR2 ANQGSEA come from the germline V gene. The CDR3 runs to 14 residues. Here the CDR3 DNA reads TGCAGCGTTGGACTACAGGGGCAGGGATACGAGCAGTACTTC. It codes for CSVGLQGQGYEQYF.

In this sample, this clonotype turned up many times. The V and J genes are TRBV18 and TRBJ2-1; D gene ambiguous. The length of the CDR3 is 14 residues. Germline V CDR1 and CDR2: KGHSH, LQKENI. The V gene lost 7 bases and the J gene lost 0 bases, with 10 bases spanning the gap. In DNA form, the CDR3 reads TGTGCCAGCTGTAGGGATATCTCCTACAATGAGCAGTTCTTC. Translated: CASCRDISYNEQFF.

This clonotype was observed a few times. This chain uses TRBV29-1 with TRBJ2-1; TRBD1 or TRBD2 may be the D gene (5 bases each). CDR1 and CDR2 (germline): SQVTM, ANQGSEA. Trimming took off 6 bases at V and 6 bases at J, with 15 bases between the two ends. CDR3 length: 13 amino acids. The DNA for the CDR3 is TGCAGCGTCGACCGGGACCCGCGCAATGAGCAGTTCTTC. Protein product: CSVDRDPRNEQFF.

The table lists this clonotype with many counts. V usage is TRBV6-5 and J usage is TRBJ2-3; D call uncertain. CDR1 is MNHEY and CDR2 is SVGAGI in the germline V gene. The CDR3 totals 13 residues. V lost 2 bases and J lost 4, with 7 bases in between. This CDR3 reads CASSYPGSDTQYF. CDR3 nucleotide sequence: TGTGCCAGCAGTTACCCGGGTTCAGATACGCAGTATTTT.

This clonotype was recorded a few times. The chain employs TRBV6-2 or TRBV6-3 and TRBJ2-7; D is perhaps TRBD2 (5 bases). The CDR3 is 13 amino acids. The V gene's germline CDR1 is MNHEY and CDR2 SVGEGT. Trimming pared 0 bases from V and 7 bases from J, leaving 10 bases between. Here the CDR3 reads CASSYSSRGEQYF. The CDR3 region has the DNA TGTGCCAGCAGTTACTCGAGCAGAGGGGAGCAGTACTTC.

This clonotype was found many times. The chain links TRBV12-3 or TRBV12-4 to TRBJ1-1; D is unresolved. With 5 bases removed from V and 1 base from J, the gap between germline ends came to 11 bases. This CDR3 spans 14 amino acids. The CDR3 coding sequence is TGTGCCAGCAGTCCAGACACCCCGAACACTGAAGCTTTCTTT. Its protein product is CASSPDTPNTEAFF.

This clonotype was observed at least ten times. The V and J genes are TRBV28 and TRBJ1-4, with D unclear. This CDR3 comprises 15 residues. Trimming took off 4 bases at V and 0 bases at J, with 9 bases between the two ends. CDR1 and CDR2 from the germline V gene are MDHEN and SYDVKM. The CDR3 DNA reads as TGTGCCAGCAGTTACCAGTTTGCAACTAATGAAAAACTGTTTTTT. Translating gives CASSYQFATNEKLFF. The whole variable domain, remainder taken from reference TRBV28 and TRBJ1-4, is DVKVTQSSRYLVKRTGEKVFLECVQDMDHENMFWYRQDPGLGLRLIYFSYDVKMKEKGDIPEGYSVSREKKERFSLILESASTNQTSMYLCASSYQFATNEKLFFGSGTQLSVL.

The chain combines TRBV24-1 with TRBJ2-5; 10 bases agree with TRBD2. CDR1 KGHDR and CDR2 SFDVKD come from the germline V gene. The CDR3 runs to 17 residues. Trimming at V came to 5 bases and at J to 1 base, leaving 9 bases not matched to a gene. CDR3 sequence reads: CATSGRRSGGAQETQYF. DNA for the CDR3: TGTGCCACCAGTGGTCGGAGGAGCGGGGGGGCCCAAGAGACCCAGTACTTC.

This clonotype was observed many times. The chain recombines TRBV28 with TRBJ1-2, with 7 bases lining up with TRBD1. Germline CDR1 and CDR2: MDHEN and SYDVKM. The CDR3 spans 13 residues. V lost 5 bases to trimming and J lost 5 bases; unmatched junction nucleotides: 5. CDR3 coding DNA: TGTGCCAGCAGTCCTGACAGGGATTATGGCTACACCTTC. This gives the protein CASSPDRDYGYTF.

This clonotype was detected only once. The V gene is TRBV2, the J gene TRBJ1-1; D unclear. Trimming took 5 bases from V and 6 from J, leaving 16 bases between them. Per the germline V gene, CDR1 is SNHLY and CDR2 is FYNNEI. The CDR3 spans 14 residues. DNA for the CDR3: TGTGCCAGCAGTTCTTTTCCTGGTTCGGCTGAAGCTTTCTTT. It encodes CASSSFPGSAEAFF.

This clonotype has just a few counts. The chain joins TRBV20-1 to TRBJ1-5; D is perhaps TRBD1 (6 bases). The CDR3 length is 16 residues. V was shortened by 6 bases and J by 3 bases, with 21 bases between the two germline ends. Germline-derived CDR1 and CDR2 are DFQATT and SNEGSKA (reference sequence). The chain's CDR3 is CSALTSGTIINQPQHF. As DNA, the CDR3 is TGCAGTGCGCTTACTTCCGGGACAATTATCAATCAGCCCCAGCATTTT.

This clonotype was seen a few times. The J gene is TRBJ1-2, the V gene TRBV10-3, with TRBD1 matching over 9 bases. J was trimmed by 2 bases and V by 8 bases; bases with no gene match: 3. The CDR3 contains 13 residues. The V gene's germline CDR1 is ENHRY and CDR2 SYGVKD. CDR3: CAIWDRENYGYTF. For the CDR3, the DNA is TGTGCCATCTGGGACAGGGAAAACTATGGCTACACCTTC.

This clonotype turned up a few times. V is TRBV6-1 and J is TRBJ1-1; D might be TRBD1 (5 bases). V lost 6 bases and J 3 bases, leaving 17 bases between the germline ends. The CDR3 extends over 15 amino acids. Germline-derived CDR1 and CDR2 are MNHNS and SASEGT. This CDR3 is CASSPSGREDTEAFF. The CDR3 coding sequence is TGTGCCAGCAGCCCCTCGGGCAGGGAGGACACTGAAGCTTTCTTT.

The chain links TRBV20-1 to TRBJ2-1; D is possibly TRBD1 (7 bases). CDR1 is DFQATT and CDR2 is SNEGSKA in the germline V gene (reference sequence). This CDR3 contains 15 residues. V lost 0 bases and J 7 bases, leaving 16 bases between the germline ends. The CDR3 sequence is CSARDGGGRGNEQFF. The CDR3, as DNA: TGCAGTGCTAGAGATGGAGGGGGCAGGGGTAATGAGCAGTTCTTC.

V and J are TRBV12-3 or TRBV12-4 and TRBJ1-6, with D tentatively TRBD1 (6 bases). The V and J ends lost 6 bases and 9 bases respectively, with 9 bases between them. This CDR3 has 12 amino acids. The CDR3 region has the DNA TGTGCCAGCAGGGGGGACACTTCACCCCTCCACTTT. Its protein product is CASRGDTSPLHF.

This clonotype has a count of ten or more. The rearrangement uses TRBV29-1 and TRBJ2-6, with D possibly TRBD1 on 6 matching bases. V lost 4 bases and J 2 bases, leaving 15 bases between the germline ends. CDR3 size: 16 residues. Germline CDR1 SQVTM, CDR2 ANQGSEA. CDR3 bases: TGCAGCGTTGCTCCCGATTGGGGGCCTGGGGCCAACGTCCTGACTTTC. It yields the protein CSVAPDWGPGANVLTF.

In this sample, this clonotype turned up many times. The V call is TRBV2, the J call TRBJ2-5; D is possibly TRBD1 or TRBD2 (6 bases each). This CDR3 has 16 amino acids. Germline CDR1 SNHLY, CDR2 FYNNEI. V was pared by 6 bases and J by 2 bases, with 19 bases between. The CDR3 loop reads CASRATSWGAQETQYF. The CDR3 coding sequence is TGTGCCAGCAGAGCCACGTCCTGGGGGGCGCAAGAGACCCAGTACTTC.

This clonotype occurred many times. The chain carries TRBV14 and TRBJ1-1, with no clear D. The germline V gene has CDR1 SGHDN and CDR2 FVKESK. The CDR3 length is 13 residues. Trimming cost V 4 bases and J 2 bases, with 8 bases left between them. CDR3 in amino acids: CASSLLINTEAFF. The CDR3 bases are TGTGCCAGCAGCCTACTGATTAACACTGAAGCTTTCTTT.

This clonotype appeared a few times. This chain connects TRBV20-1 to TRBJ2-7; D is uncertain. The V end lost 7 bases, the J end lost 5 bases, and 18 bases lay between the germline ends. Germline assignment: CDR1 DFQATT and CDR2 SNEGSKA (reference sequence). The CDR3 runs 13 residues. CDR3 bases: TGCAGTGTCCGTTGGACCTCCCCTGACGAGCAGTACTTC. Amino acids: CSVRWTSPDEQYF.

This clonotype was seen a handful of times. The gene calls are TRBV20-1 and TRBJ2-3, with 8 bases aligning to TRBD2. The CDR3 is 14 residues long. CDR1 and CDR2 from the germline V gene are DFQATT and SNEGSKA (reference sequence). V shed 5 bases and J 7 bases; nucleotides not matched to a gene: 11. The CDR3 region is CSALAGQRGHTQYF. CDR3 DNA: TGCAGTGCTCTAGCGGGCCAACGGGGACATACGCAGTATTTT.

This clonotype was detected a few times. This chain uses TRBV20-1 with TRBJ2-3, with 9 bases matching TRBD2. The CDR3 consists of 14 residues. J was trimmed by 8 bases and V by 3 bases; bases with no gene match: 9. CDR1 and CDR2 (germline): DFQATT, SNEGSKA (reference sequence). CDR3 protein: CSASLMAGGATQYF. CDR3 DNA sequence: TGCAGTGCTAGTCTTATGGCGGGGGGGGCTACGCAGTATTTT.

The CDR3 reads CASSFGGGITGELFF. CDR3 in DNA: TGTGCCAGCAGCTTCGGCGGGGGGATCACCGGGGAGCTGTTTTTT. The rearrangement uses TRBV11-2 and TRBJ2-2, with 8 bases fitting TRBD2. There are 15 residues in the CDR3. Germline V gives CDR1 SGHAT, CDR2 FQNNGV. The trim removed 3 bases at V and 4 bases at J, leaving 4 bases unmatched.

This clonotype was detected many times. V is TRBV6-2 or TRBV6-3 and J is TRBJ2-5, with D uncertain. This CDR3 is 12 amino acids long. With 2 bases removed from V and 4 bases from J, the gap between germline ends came to 5 bases. The germline V gene has CDR1 MNHEY and CDR2 SVGEGT. CDR3 nucleotides: TGTGCCAGCAGTTACCCTCGAGAGACCCAGTACTTC. The encoded protein is CASSYPRETQYF.

This clonotype was seen at least ten times. The chain employs TRBV20-1 and TRBJ1-6; unclear D gene. The CDR3 has 15 amino acids. Germline V lookup: CDR1 DFQATT, CDR2 SNEGSKA (reference sequence). Trimming stripped 2 bases from V and 1 base from J, with 9 bases between. The CDR3 is CSARWGASYNSPLHF. The CDR3 DNA reads as TGCAGTGCTAGATGGGGTGCGTCCTATAATTCACCCCTCCACTTT.